A selection of T cell receptor beta chains follows, all from one sample in a study of blood T cell repertoires in COVID-19. Sequencing used immunoSEQ multiplex PCR; TCRdb keeps in-frame clones, though not all of them. The sample lists around 230,000 clones, less than 85% occurring once. Sequenced material: peripheral blood. All receptors come from a woman in her 70s with active or convalescent COVID-19. The CDR3 runs from the conserved cysteine through the conserved F or W. D genes are given only for firm matches. Clone sizes are given selectively: once, few, many, or a class where the clone is expanded.

v_call: TRBV6-5
j_call: TRBJ1-1
d_call: .
clone_size: few
cdr3_aa: CASNRGDTEAFF
cdr3_nt: TGTGCCAGCAACCGGGGGGACACTGAAGCTTTCTTT

v_call: TRBV6-5
j_call: TRBJ2-1
d_call: TRBD1
clone_size: .
cdr3_aa: CASTWGTGPYNEQFF
cdr3_nt: TGTGCCAGCACCTGGGGGACAGGGCCCTACAATGAGCAGTTCTTC

v_call: TRBV18
j_call: TRBJ1-1
d_call: TRBD1
clone_size: .
cdr3_aa: CASSPSRDRETEAFF
cdr3_nt: TGTGCCAGCTCACCATCCCGGGACAGGGAGACTGAAGCTTTCTTT

v_call: TRBV9
j_call: TRBJ2-3
d_call: .
clone_size: .
cdr3_aa: CASSVGASGTDTQYF
cdr3_nt: TGTGCCAGCAGCGTGGGAGCGTCTGGGACAGATACGCAGTATTTT

v_call: TRBV9
j_call: TRBJ2-2
d_call: .
clone_size: .
cdr3_aa: CASSVAPGSNTGELFF
cdr3_nt: TGTGCCAGCAGCGTAGCTCCAGGCTCGAACACCGGGGAGCTGTTTTTT

v_call: TRBV5-6
j_call: TRBJ2-4
d_call: .
clone_size: .
cdr3_aa: CASRLAPAKNIQYF
cdr3_nt: TGTGCCAGCAGGCTAGCGCCAGCCAAAAACATTCAGTACTTC

v_call: TRBV20-1
j_call: TRBJ2-7
d_call: .
clone_size: .
cdr3_aa: CSATRGYEQYF
cdr3_nt: TGCAGTGCTACCCGGGGCTACGAGCAGTACTTC

v_call: TRBV30
j_call: TRBJ1-1
d_call: .
clone_size: .
cdr3_aa: CAWRLGNVGNTEAFF
cdr3_nt: TGTGCCTGGAGACTAGGGAACGTGGGGAACACTGAAGCTTTCTTT

v_call: TRBV10-3
j_call: TRBJ2-3
d_call: TRBD2
clone_size: .
cdr3_aa: CAISEERESPGDTQYF
cdr3_nt: TGTGCCATCAGTGAGGAGCGGGAGTCACCGGGGGATACGCAGTATTTT

v_call: TRBV19
j_call: TRBJ2-2
d_call: .
clone_size: .
cdr3_aa: CASSLPPGIGELFF
cdr3_nt: TGTGCCAGTAGTCTCCCTCCGGGGATCGGGGAGCTGTTTTTT

v_call: TRBV7-2
j_call: TRBJ1-5
d_call: TRBD1
clone_size: few
cdr3_aa: CASSLGQGVSGNQPQHF
cdr3_nt: TGTGCCAGCAGCTTGGGACAGGGCGTTTCGGGCAATCAGCCCCAGCATTTT

v_call: TRBV2
j_call: TRBJ2-3
d_call: .
clone_size: .
cdr3_aa: CASSVSPTESDTQYF
cdr3_nt: TGTGCCAGCAGTGTCTCACCTACGGAGTCAGATACGCAGTATTTT

v_call: TRBV27
j_call: TRBJ1-5
d_call: TRBD1
clone_size: .
cdr3_aa: CASRPRLGQPNQPQHF
cdr3_nt: TGTGCCAGCAGACCAAGGTTGGGACAGCCCAATCAGCCCCAGCATTTT

v_call: TRBV20-1
j_call: TRBJ1-4
d_call: .
clone_size: .
cdr3_aa: CSASRTDSEKLFF
cdr3_nt: TGCAGTGCTAGTAGGACAGACTCTGAAAAACTGTTTTTT

v_call: TRBV6-4
j_call: TRBJ2-7
d_call: TRBD1
clone_size: .
cdr3_aa: CASSHAGTGGSYEQYF
cdr3_nt: TGTGCCAGCAGTCACGCCGGGACAGGGGGCTCCTACGAGCAGTACTTC

v_call: TRBV28
j_call: TRBJ2-3
d_call: TRBD1
clone_size: .
cdr3_aa: CASSRWTGGDTDTQYF
cdr3_nt: TGTGCCAGCAGTCGCTGGACAGGGGGGGACACAGATACGCAGTATTTT

v_call: TRBV30
j_call: TRBJ1-1
d_call: .
clone_size: .
cdr3_aa: CAWDLRENTEAFF
cdr3_nt: TGTGCCTGGGACCTGCGAGAGAACACTGAAGCTTTCTTT

v_call: TRBV2
j_call: TRBJ2-2
d_call: .
clone_size: .
cdr3_aa: CASSFYGELFF
cdr3_nt: TGTGCCAGCAGTTTTTACGGGGAGCTGTTTTTT

v_call: TRBV7-2
j_call: TRBJ1-3
d_call: .
clone_size: few
cdr3_aa: CASSPFRGGGNTIYF
cdr3_nt: TGTGCCAGCAGCCCGTTCCGGGGGGGTGGAAACACCATATATTTT

v_call: TRBV15
j_call: TRBJ2-3
d_call: TRBD2
clone_size: .
cdr3_aa: CATSRVGGRGDTQYF
cdr3_nt: TGTGCCACCAGCAGAGTCGGCGGGAGGGGCGATACGCAGTATTTT

v_call: TRBV18
j_call: TRBJ2-3
d_call: TRBD2
clone_size: .
cdr3_aa: CASSPREGNTDTQYF
cdr3_nt: TGTGCCAGCTCACCAAGGGAGGGAAACACAGATACGCAGTATTTT

v_call: TRBV3-1/TRBV3-2
j_call: TRBJ2-5
d_call: TRBD1
clone_size: .
cdr3_aa: CASRGGPGQETQYF
cdr3_nt: TGTGCCAGCCGAGGGGGCCCGGGGCAAGAGACCCAGTACTTC